These T cell receptor beta chains were read from a single sample in a study of shared clonotypes between healthy human individuals. Data came from immunoSEQ multiplex PCR; TCRdb stores just in-frame clones and leaves some out. The sample consists of about 800,000 clones, roughly 96% of them appearing once. Sequencing was carried out using naive CD8+ T cells sorted from blood. These receptors were obtained from a young man in good health. Both conserved end residues are part of each CDR3. Each record gives: CDR3 length, V gene, J gene, CDR3 protein.

12	TRBV11-2	TRBJ2-7	CASSLLAYEQYF
15	TRBV7-9	TRBJ2-2	CASSRTSGTSGELFF
14	TRBV9	TRBJ2-5	CASSVWDGKETQYF
13	TRBV7-9	TRBJ2-7	CASSLGTPDEQYF
15	TRBV29-1	TRBJ1-2	CSVATPLRANYGYTF
14	TRBV6-5	TRBJ1-1	CASSYPGQGTEAFF
17	TRBV15	TRBJ2-5	CATSRDGGRALGETQYF
14	TRBV2	TRBJ1-5	CASSERAGGRPQHF
16	TRBV5-4	TRBJ2-2	CASSSRDRFNTGELFF
18	TRBV29-1	TRBJ2-3	CSVVGLAGGSFSTDTQYF
15	TRBV4-1	TRBJ2-3	CASSHGSGTVPTQYF
15	TRBV25-1	TRBJ1-4	CASSPGQDRDEKLFF
21	TRBV9	TRBJ2-3	CASNEYETGDVGLSWPDTQYF
17	TRBV15	TRBJ2-2	CATSRGLDRGPTGELFF
14	TRBV5-1	TRBJ1-1	CASSVIGPSGGAFF
14	TRBV4-1	TRBJ1-2	CASSQEGALNGYTF
14	TRBV6-6	TRBJ2-3	CASSLGQPPDTQYF
16	TRBV11-2	TRBJ2-7	CASSLEPGLASYEQYF
15	TRBV6-5	TRBJ1-1	CASSLGGLVNTEAFF
15	TRBV7-2	TRBJ2-7	CASSLGLAGAYEQYF
19	TRBV4-1	TRBJ2-1	CASSQEALAGDAPYNEQFF
14	TRBV9	TRBJ2-2	CASSGSGATGELFF
15	TRBV5-5	TRBJ2-3	CASSQEGTSTDTQYF
15	TRBV10-3	TRBJ2-7	CAAHGEAGAEYEQYF
14	TRBV4-3	TRBJ2-7	CASSLSGGGYEQYF
12	TRBV13	TRBJ1-2	CASSLQDYGYTF